One sample yielded the 9 T cell receptor beta chains listed below, sequenced in a study of shared clonotypes between healthy human individuals. Generated by immunoSEQ multiplex PCR, the TCRdb table keeps only in-frame clones and is missing some. The sample carries about 490,000 clones, roughly 85% recorded once. Sequencing used PBMCs. All receptors come from a middle-aged woman in good health. Some clones in this sample may be carry-over from other donors' samples.

V is TRBV28 and J is TRBJ2-2; 8 bases are shared with TRBD1. Germline lookup yields CDR1 MDHEN and CDR2 SYDVKM. J gave up 1 base and V 6 bases, and 4 bases lay outside the gene matches. This CDR3 has 15 residues. The CDR3 region is CASRPTGENTGELFF. In DNA, the CDR3 is TGTGCCAGCAGGCCGACAGGGGAGAACACCGGGGAGCTGTTTTTT.

The chain carries TRBV14 and TRBJ1-2, with 7 bases identical to TRBD1. The trim removed 2 bases at V and 10 bases at J, leaving 16 bases unmatched. The CDR3 contains 16 residues. Germline assignment: CDR1 SGHDN and CDR2 FVKESK. For the CDR3, the DNA is TGTGCCAGCAGCCAAATGGGAGCTCGGGACAGCCTCGACTACACCTTC. Its translation is CASSQMGARDSLDYTF.

V usage is TRBV2 and J usage is TRBJ2-5; D tentatively fits TRBD1 or TRBD2 (5 bases each). Trimming cost V 7 bases and J 4 bases, with 13 bases left between them. Germline assignment: CDR1 SNHLY and CDR2 FYNNEI. CDR3 size: 13 residues. The chain's CDR3 is CASMGPARETQYF. CDR3 nucleotide sequence: TGTGCCAGCATGGGACCAGCCAGAGAGACCCAGTACTTC.

This chain joins TRBV18 and TRBJ2-5; 13 bases map to TRBD2. The V gene end was trimmed by 0 bases and the J gene end by 3 bases; junction bases not matched to a gene: 4. Germline V CDR1 and CDR2: KGHSH, LQKENI. CDR3 length: 17 amino acids. CDR3 loop: CASSPPRGTSGEETQYF. In DNA form, the CDR3 reads TGTGCCAGCTCACCACCCCGCGGGACTAGCGGGGAAGAGACCCAGTACTTC.

The chain has TRBV5-1 and TRBJ2-5; the D is unclear. From germline, CDR1 is SGHRS and CDR2 YFSETQ. The CDR3 sequence is 13 residues long. V dropped 4 bases and J dropped 4 bases, with 11 bases sitting between them. The CDR3 coding sequence is TGCGCCAGCAGCCCAGATGATGTAGAGACCCAGTACTTC. It encodes CASSPDDVETQYF.

The rearrangement links TRBV27 to TRBJ2-5; TRBD2 is a possible D gene (5 bases). The CDR3 is made up of 13 amino acids. V was clipped by 4 bases and J by 5 bases, with 11 bases between them. Per the germline V gene, CDR1 is MNHEY and CDR2 is SMNVEV (reference sequence). The chain's CDR3 is CASSSGRGETQYF. In nucleotides, the CDR3 is TGTGCCAGCAGTTCTGGGAGAGGGGAGACCCAGTACTTC.

The rearrangement uses TRBV7-9 and TRBJ1-4; D possibly corresponds to TRBD1 (5 bases). The germline CDR1 and CDR2 sequences are SEHNR and FQNEAQ (reference sequence). Trimming cost V 5 bases and J 8 bases, with 18 bases left between them. This CDR3 is built from 15 residues. This CDR3 is CASSIGASGPEKLFF. The CDR3 DNA reads as TGTGCCAGCAGCATAGGGGCATCAGGCCCCGAAAAACTGTTTTTT.

The chain couples TRBV7-6 to TRBJ1-1, with 8 nucleotides matching TRBD1. Trimming at V came to 5 bases and at J to 0 bases, leaving 5 bases not matched to a gene. This CDR3 has 15 residues. Per the germline V gene, CDR1 is SGHVS and CDR2 is FNYEAQ. CDR3 region: CASSRDRNMNTEAFF. The DNA of the CDR3 is TGTGCCAGCAGCCGGGACAGGAACATGAACACTGAAGCTTTCTTT.

This rearrangement joins TRBV29-1 to TRBJ2-1; 9 bases are shared with TRBD2. Germline V lookup: CDR1 SQVTM, CDR2 ANQGSEA. V dropped 4 bases and J dropped 5; count of bases not matched to a gene: 6. The length of the CDR3 is 14 residues. Here the CDR3 reads CSVVSSGTHNEQFF. CDR3 coding DNA: TGCAGCGTTGTGTCTAGCGGGACCCACAATGAGCAGTTCTTC.